This T cell receptor beta chain was captured in a study of T cell responses to AZD1222 COVID-19 vaccine. Trimming took off 10 bases at V and 2 bases at J, with 15 bases between the two ends. Germline loops: CDR1 ENHRY, CDR2 SYGVKD. CDR3 size: 14 residues. Only in-frame clones appear in the TCRdb table, and some are missing; sequencing was by immunoSEQ multiplex PCR. Counted here are approximately 150,000 clones, 85% to 90% occurring once; the ten biggest clones make up 5.1%. The source was peripheral blood, collected 28 days after the second AZD1222 dose. The V and J genes are TRBV10-3 and TRBJ1-5; a weak D match, TRBD1 (6 bases). This TCR was recovered from an adult who received the AZD1222 COVID-19 vaccine. The chain's CDR3 is CAKRTGYRNQPQHF. CDR3 in DNA: TGTGCCAAGCGAACAGGGTATCGCAATCAGCCCCAGCATTTT.